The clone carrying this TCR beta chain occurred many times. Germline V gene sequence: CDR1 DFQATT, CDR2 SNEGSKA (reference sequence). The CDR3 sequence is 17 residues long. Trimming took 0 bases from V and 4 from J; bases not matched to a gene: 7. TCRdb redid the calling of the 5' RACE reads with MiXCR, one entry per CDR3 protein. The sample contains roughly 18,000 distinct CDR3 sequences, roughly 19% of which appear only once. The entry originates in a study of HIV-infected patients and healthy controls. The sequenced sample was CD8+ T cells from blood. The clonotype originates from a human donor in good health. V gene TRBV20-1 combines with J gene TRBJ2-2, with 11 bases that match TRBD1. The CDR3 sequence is CSARDVTGTGGTGELFF. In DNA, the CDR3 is TGCAGTGCTAGAGACGTAACCGGGACAGGGGGCACCGGGGAGCTGTTTTTT.